The present entry profiles one T cell receptor beta chain with its context. J lost 6 bases, V lost 6 bases, and 11 bases had no gene match. CDR1 is MNHNY, CDR2 SVGAGI, per germline (reference sequence). This CDR3 spans 15 amino acids. The time point was: blood from clinic visit 5 months post-surgery; TSC patient then seizure free. These data come from a study of brain T cells in children with intractable seizures. TCRdb's copy holds only in-frame clones and misses some; the assay was immunoSEQ multiplex PCR. The top ten clones hold 5% to 7% of a sample with around 340,000 clones, 93% of them seen once.

This receptor was identified in a boy younger than two with tuberous sclerosis and intractable seizures. The source was peripheral blood, collected less than 6 months after surgery. This chain uses TRBV6-6 with TRBJ1-5, with 7 positions matching TRBD1. This chain's CDR3 is CASRPDRAQTQPQHF. CDR3 nucleotide sequence: TGTGCCAGCAGACCCGACAGGGCGCAAACTCAGCCCCAGCATTTT.